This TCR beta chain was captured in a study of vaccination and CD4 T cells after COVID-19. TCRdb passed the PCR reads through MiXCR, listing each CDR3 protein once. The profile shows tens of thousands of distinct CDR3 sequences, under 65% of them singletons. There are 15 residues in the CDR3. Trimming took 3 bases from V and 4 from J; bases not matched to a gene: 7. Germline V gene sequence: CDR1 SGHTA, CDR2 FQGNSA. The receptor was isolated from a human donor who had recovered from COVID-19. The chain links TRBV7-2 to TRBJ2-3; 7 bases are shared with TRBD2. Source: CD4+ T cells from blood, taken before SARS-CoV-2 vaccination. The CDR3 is CASSFGGSGADTQYF. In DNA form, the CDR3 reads TGTGCCAGCAGCTTCGGCGGGAGTGGGGCAGATACGCAGTATTTT.